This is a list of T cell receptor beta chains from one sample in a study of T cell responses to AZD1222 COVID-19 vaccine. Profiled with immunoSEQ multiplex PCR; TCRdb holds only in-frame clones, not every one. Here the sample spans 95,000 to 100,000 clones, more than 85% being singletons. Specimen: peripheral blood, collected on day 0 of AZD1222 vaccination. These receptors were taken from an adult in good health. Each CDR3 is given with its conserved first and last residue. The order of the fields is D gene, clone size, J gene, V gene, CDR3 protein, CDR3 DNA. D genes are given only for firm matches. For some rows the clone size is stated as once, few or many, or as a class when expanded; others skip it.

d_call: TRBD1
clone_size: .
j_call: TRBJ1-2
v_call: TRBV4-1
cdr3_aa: CASSQDDARGLGQGYTF
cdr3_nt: TGCGCCAGCAGCCAAGATGACGCCAGGGGGCTGGGTCAAGGCTACACCTTC

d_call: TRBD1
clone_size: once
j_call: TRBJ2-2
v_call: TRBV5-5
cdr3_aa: CASSSGTGVHTGELFF
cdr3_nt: TGTGCCAGCAGCTCCGGGACAGGGGTTCATACCGGGGAGCTGTTTTTT

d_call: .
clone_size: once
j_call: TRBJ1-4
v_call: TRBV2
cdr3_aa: CASSYDRNATNEKLFF
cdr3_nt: TGTGCCAGCAGTTACGACAGGAATGCAACTAATGAAAAACTGTTTTTT

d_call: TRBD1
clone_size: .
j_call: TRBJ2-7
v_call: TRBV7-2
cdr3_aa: CASSFGQGYEQYF
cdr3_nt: TGTGCCAGCAGCTTCGGACAGGGTTACGAGCAGTACTTC

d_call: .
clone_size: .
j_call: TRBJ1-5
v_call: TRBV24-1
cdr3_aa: CATSDQTTGNRHF
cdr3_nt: TGTGCCACCAGTGACCAAACAACGGGGAATCGGCATTTT

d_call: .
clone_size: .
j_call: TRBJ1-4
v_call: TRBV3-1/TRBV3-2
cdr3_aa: CASSQGGTGEKLFF
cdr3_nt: TGTGCCAGCAGCCAAGGAGGGACGGGTGAAAAACTGTTTTTT

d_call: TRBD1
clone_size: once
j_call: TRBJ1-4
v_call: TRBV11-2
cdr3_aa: CASSAADGTVKYEKLFF
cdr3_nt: TGTGCCAGCAGTGCCGCTGATGGGACAGTAAAGTATGAAAAACTGTTTTTT

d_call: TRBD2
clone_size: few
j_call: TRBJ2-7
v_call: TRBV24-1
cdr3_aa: CATSSGSSYEQYF
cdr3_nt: TGTGCCACCTCAAGCGGGAGCTCCTACGAGCAGTACTTC

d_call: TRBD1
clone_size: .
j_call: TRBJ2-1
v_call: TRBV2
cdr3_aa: CASSGTGSWNEQFF
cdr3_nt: TGTGCCAGCAGTGGGACAGGGAGTTGGAATGAGCAGTTCTTC

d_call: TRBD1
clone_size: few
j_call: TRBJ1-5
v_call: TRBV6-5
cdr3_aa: CASSKDRVFNQPQHF
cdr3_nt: TGTGCCAGCAGTAAGGACAGGGTGTTCAATCAGCCCCAGCATTTT

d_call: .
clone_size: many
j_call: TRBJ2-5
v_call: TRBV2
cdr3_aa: CASSDQEETQYF
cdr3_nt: TGTGCCAGCAGTGATCAGGAAGAGACCCAGTACTTC

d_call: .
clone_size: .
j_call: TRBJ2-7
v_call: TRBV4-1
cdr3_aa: CASSQDRGTRGEQYF
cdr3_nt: TGCGCCAGCAGCCAAGACAGGGGTACCCGAGGGGAGCAGTACTTC

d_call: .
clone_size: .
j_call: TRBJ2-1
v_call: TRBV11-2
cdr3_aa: CASSLIPSSYNEQFF
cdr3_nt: TGTGCCAGCAGCTTAATCCCGAGCTCCTACAATGAGCAGTTCTTC

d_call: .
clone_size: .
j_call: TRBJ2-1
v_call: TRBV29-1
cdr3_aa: CSVEAPGNEQFF
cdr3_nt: TGCAGCGTTGAAGCCCCGGGCAATGAGCAGTTCTTC

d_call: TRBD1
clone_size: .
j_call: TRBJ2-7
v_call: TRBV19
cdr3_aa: CASSIRGGGTGFYEQYF
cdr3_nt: TGTGCCAGTAGTATACGAGGGGGCGGGACAGGGTTCTACGAGCAGTACTTC

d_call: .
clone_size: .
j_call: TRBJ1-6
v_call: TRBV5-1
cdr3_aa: CASSFGGPYSPLHF
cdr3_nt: TGCGCCAGCAGCTTTGGGGGACCCTACTCACCCCTCCACTTT

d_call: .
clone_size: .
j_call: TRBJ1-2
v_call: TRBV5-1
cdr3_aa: CASSSGSDKYYGYTF
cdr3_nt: TGCGCCAGCAGCTCAGGCAGTGACAAATACTATGGCTACACCTTC

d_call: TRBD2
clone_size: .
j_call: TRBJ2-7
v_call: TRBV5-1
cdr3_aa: CASSTGLAGGLISAYEQYF
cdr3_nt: TGCGCCAGCAGCACGGGACTAGCGGGAGGTCTCATCTCCGCCTACGAGCAGTACTTC

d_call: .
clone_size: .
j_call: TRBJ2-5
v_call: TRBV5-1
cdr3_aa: CASSPPRVETQYF
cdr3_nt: TGCGCCAGCAGCCCGCCGAGGGTAGAGACCCAGTACTTC

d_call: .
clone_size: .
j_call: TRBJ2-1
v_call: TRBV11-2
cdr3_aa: CASSFSEMEQFF
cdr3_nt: TGTGCCAGCAGCTTTTCCGAAATGGAGCAGTTCTTC

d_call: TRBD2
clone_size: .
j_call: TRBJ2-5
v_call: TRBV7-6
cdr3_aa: CASSPIAGEETQYF
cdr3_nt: TGTGCCAGCAGCCCGATAGCGGGAGAAGAGACCCAGTACTTC

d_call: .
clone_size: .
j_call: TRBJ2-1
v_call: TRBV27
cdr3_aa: CASSPIAYNEQFF
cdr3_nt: TGTGCCAGCAGTCCCATCGCCTACAATGAGCAGTTCTTC

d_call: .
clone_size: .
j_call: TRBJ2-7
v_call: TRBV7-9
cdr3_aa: CASSLAQTSSYEQYF
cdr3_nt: TGTGCCAGCAGCTTAGCCCAGACCTCCTCCTACGAGCAGTACTTC

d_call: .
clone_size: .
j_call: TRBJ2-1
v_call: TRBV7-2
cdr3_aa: CASSLGTTPREQFF
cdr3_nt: TGTGCCAGCAGCTTAGGAACAACCCCGAGGGAGCAGTTCTTC

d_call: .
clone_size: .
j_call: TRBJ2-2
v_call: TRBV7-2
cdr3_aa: CASSPRTRGAGELFF
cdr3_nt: TGTGCCAGCAGCCCTCGTACTAGGGGGGCCGGGGAGCTGTTTTTT

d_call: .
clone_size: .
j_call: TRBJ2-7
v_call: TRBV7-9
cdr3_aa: CASSPGREPYEQYF
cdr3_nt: TGTGCCAGCAGCCCAGGACGGGAACCTTACGAGCAGTACTTC

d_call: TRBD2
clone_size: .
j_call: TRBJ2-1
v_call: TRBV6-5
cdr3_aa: CASSYSLAGYNEQFF
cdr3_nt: TGTGCCAGCAGTTACAGTCTAGCGGGTTACAATGAGCAGTTCTTC

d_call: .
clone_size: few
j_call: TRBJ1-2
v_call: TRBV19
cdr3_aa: CATAEGQGYGYTF
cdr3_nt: TGTGCCACCGCGGAGGGGCAAGGCTATGGCTACACCTTC